The 29 T cell receptor beta chains listed next were all sequenced from one sample in a study of control samples from healthy donors and cancer patients. TCRdb's copy holds only in-frame clones and misses some; the assay was immunoSEQ multiplex PCR. The table lists some 150,000 clones, roughly 92% of them singletons. Sequencing input: blood. These receptors came from a man aged 35 to 55 in good health.

This chain links TRBV2 with TRBJ2-1, with 12 bases that match TRBD2. This CDR3 spans 17 amino acids. The ends lost 5 bases at V and 12 bases at J; junction bases unmatched: 17. The germline V gene encodes CDR1 SNHLY and CDR2 FYNNEI. The CDR3 loop reads CASSYLRTSGRNERQFF. CDR3 nucleotide sequence: TGTGCCAGCAGTTATCTTCGAACTAGCGGGAGGAATGAGCGGCAGTTCTTC.

The CDR3 DNA reads TGTGCCAGCAGTTTGGGCCATCGATGGCAAGAGACCCAGTACTTC. Translated: CASSLGHRWQETQYF. This chain uses TRBV27 with TRBJ2-5; D call uncertain. CDR1 and CDR2 from the germline V gene are MNHEY and SMNVEV (reference sequence). Between the trimmed V and J ends, which lost 3 bases and 2 bases, there was a span of 13 bases. There are 15 residues in the CDR3.

The rearrangement links TRBV11-2 to TRBJ2-1; 10 bases map to TRBD2. The V gene's germline CDR1 is SGHAT and CDR2 FQNNGV. J lost 7 bases, V lost 5 bases, and 8 bases had no gene match. This CDR3 contains 15 residues. This chain's CDR3 is CASSVTGTSVNEQFF. The CDR3 coding sequence is TGTGCCAGCAGCGTAACCGGGACTAGCGTGAATGAGCAGTTCTTC.

Of note for this clone: A read error may account for a junction end that differs from germline. This chain connects TRBV29-1 to TRBJ2-1; weak D call: TRBD1 (5 bases). CDR1 and CDR2 (germline): SQVTM, ANQGSEA. The CDR3 is made up of 13 amino acids. Written as DNA, the CDR3 is TGCAGCGTAGAAGGGGCATATTACAATGAGCAGTTCTTC. It translates to CSVEGAYYNEQFF.

The chain combines TRBV6-6 with TRBJ2-3; weak D call: TRBD1 (6 bases). The CDR3 loop spans 19 amino acids. CDR1 and CDR2 from the germline V gene are MNHNY and SVGAGI (reference sequence). V gave up 5 bases and J gave up 2 bases, with 26 bases separating them. The CDR3 nucleotides are TGTGCCAGCAGTCTCCGGCGGACTTTATGGGGGCGGCCCACAGATACGCAGTATTTT. Translated: CASSLRRTLWGRPTDTQYF.

The chain uses TRBV27 and TRBJ1-2; D gene uncertain. CDR3 length: 13 amino acids. Germline lookup yields CDR1 MNHEY and CDR2 SMNVEV (reference sequence). Deletions cut 5 bases from V and 1 base from J, with 8 bases between. CDR3 DNA: TGTGCCAGCAGTCCGACGGTTAACTATGGCTACACCTTC. As protein: CASSPTVNYGYTF.

The chain joins TRBV9 to TRBJ1-4; 7 positions match TRBD1. The CDR3 contains 16 residues. J was trimmed by 7 bases and V by 4 bases; bases with no gene match: 13. Germline V gene sequence: CDR1 SGDLS, CDR2 YYNGEE. CDR3 amino acids: CASSPRITGAGEKLFF. The CDR3 DNA reads as TGTGCCAGCAGCCCTAGGATAACAGGGGCCGGTGAAAAACTGTTTTTT.

The genes are TRBV9 and TRBJ2-7; D unclear. Between the trimmed V and J ends, which lost 4 bases and 3 bases, there was a span of 14 bases. CDR3 length: 14 amino acids. Germline V gives CDR1 SGDLS, CDR2 YYNGEE. CDR3 residues: CASSLRTESYEQYF. The CDR3 region has the DNA TGTGCCAGCAGCTTGCGGACGGAGAGCTACGAGCAGTACTTC.

The rearrangement uses TRBV7-2 and TRBJ2-2; D possibly uses TRBD1 or TRBD2 (7 bases each). Germline V gene data show CDR1 as SGHTA and CDR2 as FQGNSA. The CDR3 spans 14 residues. V lost 7 bases, J lost 5 bases, and 14 bases lay in between. The CDR3: CASTRQGGTGELFF. The CDR3, as DNA: TGTGCCAGCACCAGACAGGGAGGGACCGGGGAGCTGTTTTTT.

The table lists this clone with a count of one. V is TRBV9 and J is TRBJ1-2; 8 positions match TRBD1. Germline lookup yields CDR1 SGDLS and CDR2 YYNGEE. The CDR3 is 14 residues long. Losses at the gene ends were 2 bases for V and 6 bases for J; bases not matched to a gene: 6. CDR3 amino acids: CASSVTAGGDGYTF. DNA for the CDR3: TGTGCCAGCAGCGTCACCGCAGGGGGCGATGGCTACACCTTC.

V usage is TRBV2 and J usage is TRBJ2-3; D gene unclear. V was cut by 5 bases and J by 3 bases, with 18 bases left in between. The CDR3 sequence is 16 residues long. CDR1 and CDR2 from the germline V gene are SNHLY and FYNNEI. The CDR3 DNA sequence: TGTGCCAGCAGTCGGGTCTCGGGCAAATTAACAGATACGCAGTATTTT. It yields the protein CASSRVSGKLTDTQYF.

The V gene is TRBV5-6, the J gene TRBJ2-2; 14 positions match TRBD2. CDR3 length: 17 residues. Germline trimming cut 4 bases from V and 5 bases from J; bases unmatched to any gene: 7. Germline values: CDR1 SGHDT, CDR2 YYEEEE. The CDR3 DNA sequence: TGTGCCAGCAGCCCGGGACTAGCGGGAGTTTGGACCGGGGAGCTGTTTTTT. This translates into CASSPGLAGVWTGELFF.

Note on this clone: Different DNA sequences within this sample yield the same CDR3. V usage is TRBV27 and J usage is TRBJ1-5; D unresolved. Germline V CDR1 and CDR2: MNHEY, SMNVEV (reference sequence). V lost 6 bases and J 6 bases, leaving 9 bases between the germline ends. The CDR3 runs 12 residues. The CDR3 DNA is TGTGCCAGCAGCCTGGTCGGTCAGCCCCAGCATTTT. Its translation is CASSLVGQPQHF.

The V call is TRBV4-1, the J call TRBJ2-7; D is unclear. The germline V gene encodes CDR1 MGHRA and CDR2 YSYEKL. Trimming pared 4 bases from V and 3 bases from J, leaving 13 bases between. CDR3 length: 14 residues. The CDR3 coding sequence is TGCGCCAGCAGCCGAGATTCGAGCAACTACGAGCAGTACTTC. It codes for CASSRDSSNYEQYF.

The CDR3 here is CASSPPTSGPYEQYF. In DNA form, the CDR3 reads TGTGCCAGCAGCCCCCCGACTAGCGGTCCCTACGAGCAGTACTTC. The chain is built from TRBV27 and TRBJ2-7; TRBD2 agrees at 9 bases. CDR3 length equals 15 residues. V lost 6 bases to trimming and J lost 2 bases; unmatched junction nucleotides: 8. CDR1 is MNHEY and CDR2 is SMNVEV in the germline V gene (reference sequence).

The J gene is TRBJ2-1, the V gene TRBV6-5; 10 nucleotides agree with TRBD2. Trimming at V came to 0 bases and at J to 5 bases, leaving 4 bases not matched to a gene. CDR1 MNHEY and CDR2 SVGAGI come from the germline V gene. There are 16 residues in the CDR3. The CDR3 coding sequence is TGTGCCAGCAGTTACTCACTAGCGGGGACCCACAATGAGCAGTTCTTC. Translation gives CASSYSLAGTHNEQFF.

V and J are TRBV9 and TRBJ2-5; TRBD1 agrees at 7 bases. CDR1 is SGDLS and CDR2 is YYNGEE in the germline V gene. The CDR3 spans 14 residues. J was trimmed by 5 bases and V by 3 bases; bases with no gene match: 7. DNA for the CDR3: TGTGCCAGCAGCGGTCAGGGGGTCGGGGAGACCCAGTACTTC. Amino acid sequence: CASSGQGVGETQYF.

V and J are TRBV7-8 and TRBJ1-1, with TRBD1 identical over 11 bases. This CDR3 is built from 15 residues. The V gene's germline CDR1 is SGHVS and CDR2 FQNEAQ. Trimming cost V 6 bases and J 4 bases; bases outside gene matches: 7. The CDR3 sequence: CASSLRTGGGTEAFF. The DNA of the CDR3 is TGTGCCAGCAGTCTTCGGACAGGGGGCGGCACTGAAGCTTTCTTT.

Regarding this clone: Other DNA sequences in the sample encode the same CDR3. The CDR3 DNA follows: TGTGCCAGTAGTATCAGGGGAGGTGGGGAGCCCCAGCATTTT. Protein: CASSIRGGGEPQHF. The chain couples TRBV19 to TRBJ1-5; TRBD1 might be the D (6 bases). This CDR3 has 14 residues. From germline, CDR1 is LNHDA and CDR2 SQIVND (reference sequence). The V end was cut by 3 bases, the J end by 8 bases, with 14 bases between. Full variable domain (outside the CDR3, taken from reference TRBV19 and TRBJ1-5): DGGITQSPKYLFRKEGQNVTLSCEQNLNHDAMYWYRQDPGQGLRLIYYSQIVNDFQKGDIAEGYSVSREKKESFPLTVTSAQKNPTAFYLCASSIRGGGEPQHFGDGTRLSIL.

This clone was recorded a few times. Other DNA variants within this sample encode the same CDR3. The chain is built from TRBV25-1 and TRBJ2-7; 11 nucleotides agree with TRBD1. The trim removed 10 bases at V and 4 bases at J, leaving 3 bases unmatched. This CDR3 comprises 12 residues. Germline CDR1 MGHDK, CDR2 SYGVNS. The CDR3 is CATGQGAYEQYF. In DNA, the CDR3 is TGTGCCACTGGACAGGGGGCTTACGAGCAGTACTTC.

The chain links TRBV3-1 (or the pseudogene TRBV3-2) to TRBJ1-5; 7 bases match TRBD1. Germline assignment: CDR1 LGHDT and CDR2 YNNKEL (reference sequence). Trimming cost V 4 bases and J 4 bases; bases outside gene matches: 1. The CDR3 runs 13 residues. The CDR3 coding sequence is TGTGCCAGCAGCCGGGACAGAAATCAGCCCCAGCATTTT. This sequence encodes CASSRDRNQPQHF.

V gene TRBV4-1 combines with J gene TRBJ1-2; unclear D gene. Germline lookup yields CDR1 MGHRA and CDR2 YSYEKL. The CDR3 length is 16 residues. The V end was cut by 8 bases, the J end by 0 bases, with 19 bases between. The DNA of the CDR3 is TGCGCCAGCGCCCCCGTATTTGTGAGGGCTAACTATGGCTACACCTTC. Amino acids: CASAPVFVRANYGYTF.

V usage is TRBV6-6 and J usage is TRBJ1-4, with D hard to call. This CDR3 comprises 14 residues. The germline gives CDR1 MNHNY, CDR2 SVGAGI (reference sequence). V lost 7 bases, J lost 3 bases, and 12 bases lay in between. The CDR3 bases are TGTGCCAGCATCGGGTGGGCGGCTAATGAAAAACTGTTTTTT. Protein: CASIGWAANEKLFF.

V is TRBV4-1 and J is TRBJ2-7; D not resolved. The CDR3 loop spans 12 amino acids. Per the germline V gene, CDR1 is MGHRA and CDR2 is YSYEKL. V lost 4 bases and J 1 base, leaving 5 bases between the germline ends. The CDR3 here is CASSPGSYEQYF. CDR3 DNA: TGCGCCAGCAGCCCAGGATCCTACGAGCAGTACTTC.

The rearrangement joins TRBV6-6 to TRBJ1-1; no clear D gene. Germline assignment: CDR1 MNHNY and CDR2 SVGAGI (reference sequence). The V end was cut by 6 bases, the J end by 0 bases, with 8 bases between. This CDR3 spans 13 amino acids. CDR3 residues: CASRAGVNTEAFF. In DNA, the CDR3 is TGTGCCAGCAGAGCGGGAGTGAACACTGAAGCTTTCTTT.

V is TRBV27 and J is TRBJ2-7; no firm D call. Looked up from germline, CDR1 is MNHEY and CDR2 is SMNVEV (reference sequence). V lost 6 bases and J 1 base, leaving 13 bases between the germline ends. The CDR3 consists of 14 residues. CDR3 protein: CASRYDTESYEQYF. The CDR3 coding sequence is TGTGCCAGCAGATACGACACTGAATCCTACGAGCAGTACTTC.

The chain joins TRBV3-1 (or the pseudogene TRBV3-2) to TRBJ2-3; TRBD2 aligns across 13 bases. Germline V gives CDR1 LGHDT, CDR2 YNNKEL (reference sequence). V dropped 4 bases and J dropped 6; count of bases not matched to a gene: 7. The CDR3 length is 16 residues. CDR3 sequence reads: CASSPTSGRVGDTQYF. The CDR3 nucleotides read TGTGCCAGCAGCCCAACTAGCGGGAGGGTTGGGGATACGCAGTATTTT.

The chain recombines TRBV18 with TRBJ1-2; D not certain. V lost 6 bases and J 3 bases, leaving 11 bases between the germline ends. From germline, CDR1 is KGHSH and CDR2 LQKENI. CDR3 length equals 13 residues. The CDR3 region is CASSLDKDYGYTF. CDR3 DNA: TGTGCCAGCTCTCTAGACAAGGACTATGGCTACACCTTC.

This chain joins TRBV12-5 and TRBJ2-7; unclear D gene. The germline CDR1 and CDR2 sequences are LGHNT and FRNRAP. Trimming shortened V by 2 bases and J by 4 bases, and 15 bases separated the two germline ends. The CDR3 loop spans 15 amino acids. DNA of the CDR3: TGTGCTAGTGGTTTGCCCGGGCCCGCCTTGTACGAGCAGTACTTC. Translating it yields CASGLPGPALYEQYF.